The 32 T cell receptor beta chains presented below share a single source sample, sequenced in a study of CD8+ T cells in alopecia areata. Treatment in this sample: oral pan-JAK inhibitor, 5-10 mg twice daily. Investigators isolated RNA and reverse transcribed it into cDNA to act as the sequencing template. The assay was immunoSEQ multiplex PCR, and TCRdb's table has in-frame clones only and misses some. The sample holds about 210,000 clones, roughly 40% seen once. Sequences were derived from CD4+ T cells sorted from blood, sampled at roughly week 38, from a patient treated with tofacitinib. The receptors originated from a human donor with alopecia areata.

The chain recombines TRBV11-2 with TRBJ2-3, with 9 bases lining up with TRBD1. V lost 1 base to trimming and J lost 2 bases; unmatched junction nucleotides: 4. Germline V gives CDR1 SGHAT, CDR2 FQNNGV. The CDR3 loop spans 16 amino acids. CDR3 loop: CASSLGGTGFTDTQYF. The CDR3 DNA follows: TGTGCCAGCAGCTTAGGAGGGACAGGGTTCACAGATACGCAGTATTTT. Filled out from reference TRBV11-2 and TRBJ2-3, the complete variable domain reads EAGVAQSPRYKIIEKRQSVAFWCNPISGHATLYWYQQILGQGPKLLIQFQNNGVVDDSQLPKDRFSAERLKGVDSTLKIQPAKLEDSAVYLCASSLGGTGFTDTQYFGPGTRLTVL.

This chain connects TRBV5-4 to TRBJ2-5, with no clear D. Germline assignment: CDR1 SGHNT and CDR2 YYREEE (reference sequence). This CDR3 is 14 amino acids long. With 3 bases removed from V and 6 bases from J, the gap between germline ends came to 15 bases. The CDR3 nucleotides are TGTGCCAGCAGCTCGCGCCCGGAGACCAAGACCCAGTACTTC. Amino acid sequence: CASSSRPETKTQYF.

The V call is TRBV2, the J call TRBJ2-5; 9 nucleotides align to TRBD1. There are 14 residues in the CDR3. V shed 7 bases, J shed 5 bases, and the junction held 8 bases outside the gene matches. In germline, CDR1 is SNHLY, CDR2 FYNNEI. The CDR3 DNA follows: TGTGCCAGCAACGAGGACAGGGGAAGTGAGACCCAGTACTTC. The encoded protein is CASNEDRGSETQYF.

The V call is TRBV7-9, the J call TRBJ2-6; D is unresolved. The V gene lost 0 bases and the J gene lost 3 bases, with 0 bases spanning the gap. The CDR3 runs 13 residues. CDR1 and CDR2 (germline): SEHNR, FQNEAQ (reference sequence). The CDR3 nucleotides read TGTGCCAGCAGCTTAGCTGGGGCCAACGTCCTGACTTTC. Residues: CASSLAGANVLTF.

The CDR3 protein is CASVAGGLPPRNEQFF. In DNA form, the CDR3 reads TGTGCCAGCGTGGCCGGCGGACTACCTCCTAGAAATGAGCAGTTCTTC. The chain recombines TRBV2 with TRBJ2-1; D possibly corresponds to TRBD2 (6 bases). V was pared by 8 bases and J by 7 bases, with 24 bases between. The CDR3 is 16 amino acids. Germline assignment: CDR1 SNHLY and CDR2 FYNNEI.

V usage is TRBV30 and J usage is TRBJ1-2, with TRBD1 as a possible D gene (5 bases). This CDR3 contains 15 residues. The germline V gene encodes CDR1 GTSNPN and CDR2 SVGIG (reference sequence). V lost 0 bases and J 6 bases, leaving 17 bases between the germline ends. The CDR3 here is CAWSVFFGGRDGYTF. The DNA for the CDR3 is TGTGCCTGGAGTGTATTCTTTGGGGGGAGAGATGGCTACACCTTC.

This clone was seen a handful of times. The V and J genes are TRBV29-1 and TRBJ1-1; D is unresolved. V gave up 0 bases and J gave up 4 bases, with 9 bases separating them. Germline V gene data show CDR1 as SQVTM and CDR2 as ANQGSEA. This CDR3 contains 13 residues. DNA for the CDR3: TGCAGCGTTGAAGAACGGGTTCCCACTGAAGCTTTCTTT. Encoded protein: CSVEERVPTEAFF.

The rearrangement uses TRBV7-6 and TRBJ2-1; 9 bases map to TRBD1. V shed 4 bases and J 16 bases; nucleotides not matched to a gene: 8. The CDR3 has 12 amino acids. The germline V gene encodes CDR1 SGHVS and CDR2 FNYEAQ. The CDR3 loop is CASSSEGQGDFF. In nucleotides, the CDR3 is TGTGCCAGCAGCTCAGAGGGACAGGGCGACTTCTTC.

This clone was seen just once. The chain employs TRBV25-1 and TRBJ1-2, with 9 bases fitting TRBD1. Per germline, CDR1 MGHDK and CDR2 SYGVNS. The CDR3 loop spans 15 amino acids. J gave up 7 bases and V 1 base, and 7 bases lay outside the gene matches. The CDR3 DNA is TGTGCCAGCAGTGAATCCCGGACAGGGGACGGTGGCTACACCTTC. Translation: CASSESRTGDGGYTF.

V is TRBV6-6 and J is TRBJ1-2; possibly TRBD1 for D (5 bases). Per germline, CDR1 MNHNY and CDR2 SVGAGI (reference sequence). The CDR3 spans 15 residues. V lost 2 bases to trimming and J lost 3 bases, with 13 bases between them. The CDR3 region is CASSYSSRADYGYTF. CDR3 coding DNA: TGTGCCAGCAGTTACAGCTCCAGGGCAGACTATGGCTACACCTTC.

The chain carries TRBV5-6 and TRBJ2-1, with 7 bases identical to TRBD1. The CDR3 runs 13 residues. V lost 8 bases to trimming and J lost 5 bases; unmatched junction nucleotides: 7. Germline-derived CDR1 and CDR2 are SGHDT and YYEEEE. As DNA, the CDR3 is TGTGCCAGTACTAGACAGGGCGACAATGAGCAGTTCTTC. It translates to CASTRQGDNEQFF.

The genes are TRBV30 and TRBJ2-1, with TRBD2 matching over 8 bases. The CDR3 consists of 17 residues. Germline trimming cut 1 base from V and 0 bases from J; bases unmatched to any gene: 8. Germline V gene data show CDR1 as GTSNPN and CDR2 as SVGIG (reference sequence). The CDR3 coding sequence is TGTGCCTGGAGTGGGTCTAGCGGGTATAGCTCCTACAATGAGCAGTTCTTC. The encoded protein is CAWSGSSGYSSYNEQFF.

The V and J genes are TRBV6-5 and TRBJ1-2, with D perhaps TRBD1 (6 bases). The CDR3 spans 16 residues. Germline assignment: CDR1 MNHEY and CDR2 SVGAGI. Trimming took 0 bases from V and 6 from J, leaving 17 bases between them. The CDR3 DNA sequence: TGTGCCAGCAGTTACTCTTGGGACACCCCGGGGGATGGCTACACCTTC. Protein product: CASSYSWDTPGDGYTF.

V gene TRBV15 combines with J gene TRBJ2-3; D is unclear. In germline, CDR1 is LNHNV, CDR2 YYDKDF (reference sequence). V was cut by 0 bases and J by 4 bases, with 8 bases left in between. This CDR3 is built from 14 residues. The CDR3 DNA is TGTGCCACCAGCAGAGATAGGCCGCCAGATACGCAGTATTTT. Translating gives CATSRDRPPDTQYF. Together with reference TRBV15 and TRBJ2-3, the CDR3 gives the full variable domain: DAMVIQNPRYQVTQFGKPVTLSCSQTLNHNVMYWYQQKSSQAPKLLFHYYDKDFNNEADTPDNFQSRRPNTSFCFLDIRSPGLGDTAMYLCATSRDRPPDTQYFGPGTRLTVL.

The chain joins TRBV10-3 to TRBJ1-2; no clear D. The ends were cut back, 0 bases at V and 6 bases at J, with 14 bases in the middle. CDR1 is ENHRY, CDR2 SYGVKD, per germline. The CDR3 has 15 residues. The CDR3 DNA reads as TGTGCCATCAGTGAGTCCCCGGCGCAGGCTGATGGCTACACCTTC. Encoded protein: CAISESPAQADGYTF.

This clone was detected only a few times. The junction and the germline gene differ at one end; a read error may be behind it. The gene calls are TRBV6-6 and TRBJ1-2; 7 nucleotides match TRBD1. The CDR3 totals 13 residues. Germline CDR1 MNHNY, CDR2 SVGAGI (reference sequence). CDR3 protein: CAISESQQGLVTF. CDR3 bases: TGTGCCATCAGTGAGTCTCAACAGGGGCTTGTCACCTTC.

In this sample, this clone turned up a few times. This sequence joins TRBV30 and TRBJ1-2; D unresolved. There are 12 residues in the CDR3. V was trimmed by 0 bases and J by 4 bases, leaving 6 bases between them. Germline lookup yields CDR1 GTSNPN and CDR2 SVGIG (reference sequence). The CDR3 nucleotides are TGTGCCTGGAGTGTATCGCTCTATGGCTACACCTTC. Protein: CAWSVSLYGYTF.

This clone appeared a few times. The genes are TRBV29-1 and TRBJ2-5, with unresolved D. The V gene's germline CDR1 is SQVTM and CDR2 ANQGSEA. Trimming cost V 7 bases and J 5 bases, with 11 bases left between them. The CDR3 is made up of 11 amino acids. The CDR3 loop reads CSARLQETQYF. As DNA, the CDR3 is TGCAGCGCCCGTCTGCAGGAGACCCAGTACTTC.

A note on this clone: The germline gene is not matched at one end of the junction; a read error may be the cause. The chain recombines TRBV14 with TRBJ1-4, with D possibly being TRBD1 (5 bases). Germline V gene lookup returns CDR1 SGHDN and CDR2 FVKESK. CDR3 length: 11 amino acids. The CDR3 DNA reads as TGTGCCAGCAGAGTGAGGGGCGGAACTGGTTTT. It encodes CASRVRGGTGF.

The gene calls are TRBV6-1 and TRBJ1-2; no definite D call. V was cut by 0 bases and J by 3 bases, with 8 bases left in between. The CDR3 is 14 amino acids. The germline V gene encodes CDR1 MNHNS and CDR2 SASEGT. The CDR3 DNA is TGTGCCAGCAGTGAAGCTTCCAGCCACTATGGCTACACCTTC. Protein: CASSEASSHYGYTF.

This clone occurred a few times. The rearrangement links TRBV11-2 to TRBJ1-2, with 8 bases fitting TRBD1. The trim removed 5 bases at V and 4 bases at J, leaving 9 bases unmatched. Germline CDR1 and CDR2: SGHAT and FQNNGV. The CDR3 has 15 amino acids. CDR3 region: CASSPQGAGRYGYTF. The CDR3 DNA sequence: TGTGCCAGCAGCCCCCAGGGGGCAGGACGCTATGGCTACACCTTC.

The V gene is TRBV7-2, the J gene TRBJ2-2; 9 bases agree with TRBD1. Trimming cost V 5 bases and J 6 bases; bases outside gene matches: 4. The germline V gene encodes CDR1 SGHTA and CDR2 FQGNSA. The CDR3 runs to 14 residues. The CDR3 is CASSRDRVAGELFF. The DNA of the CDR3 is TGTGCCAGCAGCAGGGACAGGGTAGCCGGGGAGCTGTTTTTT.

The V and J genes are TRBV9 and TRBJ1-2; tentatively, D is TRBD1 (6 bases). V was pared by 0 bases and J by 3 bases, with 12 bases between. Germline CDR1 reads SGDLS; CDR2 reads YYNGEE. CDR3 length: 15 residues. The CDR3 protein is CASSVGGGRYYGYTF. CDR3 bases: TGTGCCAGCAGCGTAGGCGGGGGCAGGTACTATGGCTACACCTTC.

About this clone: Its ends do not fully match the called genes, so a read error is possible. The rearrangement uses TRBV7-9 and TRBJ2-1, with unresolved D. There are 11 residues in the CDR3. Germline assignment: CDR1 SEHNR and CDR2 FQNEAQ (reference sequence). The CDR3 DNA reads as TGTGCCAGCAGCTCCTCCAATGAGCAGTTCTTC. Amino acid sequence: CASSSSNEQFF.

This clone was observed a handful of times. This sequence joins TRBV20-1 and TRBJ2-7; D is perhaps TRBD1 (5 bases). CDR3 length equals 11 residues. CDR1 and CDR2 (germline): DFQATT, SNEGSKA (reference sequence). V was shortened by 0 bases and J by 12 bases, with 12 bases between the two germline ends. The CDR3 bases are TGCAGTGCTAGAGAGGGGCAGTGGCCGTACTTC. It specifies CSAREGQWPYF.

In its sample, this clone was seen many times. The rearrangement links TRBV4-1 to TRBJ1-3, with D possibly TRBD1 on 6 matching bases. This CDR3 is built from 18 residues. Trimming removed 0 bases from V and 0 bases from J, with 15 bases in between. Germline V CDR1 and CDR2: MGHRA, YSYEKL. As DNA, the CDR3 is TGCGCCAGCAGCCAAGAATCGTGGGGGCTCAGCTCTGGAAACACCATATATTTT. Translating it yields CASSQESWGLSSGNTIYF.

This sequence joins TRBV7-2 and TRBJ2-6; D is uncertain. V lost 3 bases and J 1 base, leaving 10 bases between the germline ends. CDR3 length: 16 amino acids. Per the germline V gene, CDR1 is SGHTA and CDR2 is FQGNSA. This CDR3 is CASSLAVGSGANVLTF. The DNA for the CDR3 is TGTGCCAGCAGCTTGGCTGTGGGGTCTGGGGCCAACGTCCTGACTTTC. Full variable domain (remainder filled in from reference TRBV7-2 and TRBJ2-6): GAGVSQSPSNKVTEKGKDVELRCDPISGHTALYWYRQSLGQGLEFLIYFQGNSAPDKSGLPSDRFSAERTGGSVSTLTIQRTQQEDSAVYLCASSLAVGSGANVLTFGAGSRLTVL.

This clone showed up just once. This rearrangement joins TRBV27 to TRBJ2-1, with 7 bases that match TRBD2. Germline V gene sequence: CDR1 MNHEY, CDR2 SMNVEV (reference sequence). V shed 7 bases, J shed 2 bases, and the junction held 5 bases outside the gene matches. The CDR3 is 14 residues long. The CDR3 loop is CASKREGPYNEQFF. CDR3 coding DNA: TGTGCCAGCAAGAGGGAGGGCCCCTACAATGAGCAGTTCTTC.

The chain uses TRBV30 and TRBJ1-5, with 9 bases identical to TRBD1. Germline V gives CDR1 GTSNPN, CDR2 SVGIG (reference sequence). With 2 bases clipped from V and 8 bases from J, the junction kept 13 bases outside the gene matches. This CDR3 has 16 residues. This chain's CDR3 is CAWSNPTHRGLKPQHF. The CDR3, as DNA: TGTGCCTGGAGTAACCCGACACACAGGGGGCTTAAGCCCCAGCATTTT.

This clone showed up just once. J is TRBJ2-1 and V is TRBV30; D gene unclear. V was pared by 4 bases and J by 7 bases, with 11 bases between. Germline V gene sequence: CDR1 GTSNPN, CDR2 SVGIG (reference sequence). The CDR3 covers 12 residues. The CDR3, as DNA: TGTGCCTGGACTCGTACCCCGAATGAGCAGTTCTTC. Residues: CAWTRTPNEQFF. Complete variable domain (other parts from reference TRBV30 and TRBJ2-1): SQTIHQWPATLVQPVGSPLSLECTVEGTSNPNLYWYRQAAGRGLQLLFYSVGIGQISSEVPQNLSASRPQDRQFILSSKKLLLSDSGFYLCAWTRTPNEQFFGPGTRLTVL.

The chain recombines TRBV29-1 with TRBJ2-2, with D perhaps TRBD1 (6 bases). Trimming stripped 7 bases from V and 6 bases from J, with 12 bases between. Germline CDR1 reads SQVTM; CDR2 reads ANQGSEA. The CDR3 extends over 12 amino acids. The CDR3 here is CSGGQRSGELFF. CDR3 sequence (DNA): TGCAGCGGGGGGCAGAGGTCCGGGGAGCTGTTTTTT.

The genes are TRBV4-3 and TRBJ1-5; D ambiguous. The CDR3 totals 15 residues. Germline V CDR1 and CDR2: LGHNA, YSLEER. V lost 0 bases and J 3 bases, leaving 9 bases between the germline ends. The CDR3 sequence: CASSQDLQDNQPQHF. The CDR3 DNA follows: TGCGCCAGCAGCCAAGATCTGCAGGACAATCAGCCCCAGCATTTT.